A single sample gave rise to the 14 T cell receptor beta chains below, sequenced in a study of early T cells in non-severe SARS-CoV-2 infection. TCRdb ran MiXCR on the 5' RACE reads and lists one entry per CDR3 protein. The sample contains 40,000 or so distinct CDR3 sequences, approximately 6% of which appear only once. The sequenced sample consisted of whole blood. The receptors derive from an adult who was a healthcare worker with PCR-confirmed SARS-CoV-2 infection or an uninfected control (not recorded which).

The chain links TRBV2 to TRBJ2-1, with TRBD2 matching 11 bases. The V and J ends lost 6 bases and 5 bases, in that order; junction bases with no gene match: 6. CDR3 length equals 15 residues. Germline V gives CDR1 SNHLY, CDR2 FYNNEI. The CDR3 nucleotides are TGTGCCAGCAGCCTAGAACTAGCGGGAGACAATGAGCAGTTCTTC. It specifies CASSLELAGDNEQFF. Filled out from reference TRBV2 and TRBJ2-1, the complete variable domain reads EPEVTQTPSHQVTQMGQEVILRCVPISNHLYFYWYRQILGQKVEFLVSFYNNEISEKSEIFDDQFSVERPDGSNFTLKIRSTKLEDSAMYFCASSLELAGDNEQFFGPGTRLTVL.

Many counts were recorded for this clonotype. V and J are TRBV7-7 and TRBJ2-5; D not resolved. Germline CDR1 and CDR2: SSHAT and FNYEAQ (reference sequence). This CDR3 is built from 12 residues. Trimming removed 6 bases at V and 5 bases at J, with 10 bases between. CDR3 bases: TGTGCCAGCAGTTATAGAGTGGAGACCCAGTACTTC. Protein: CASSYRVETQYF.

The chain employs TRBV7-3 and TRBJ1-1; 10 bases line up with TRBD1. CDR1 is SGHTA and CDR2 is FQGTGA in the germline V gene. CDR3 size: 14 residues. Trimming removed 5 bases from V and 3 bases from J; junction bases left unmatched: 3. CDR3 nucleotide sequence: TGTGCCAGCAGCCTGGGACAGGGGCACACTGAAGCTTTCTTT. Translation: CASSLGQGHTEAFF.

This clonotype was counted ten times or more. For the CDR3, the DNA is TGCAGTGCTCTCTCGGGGAGCGATGGCTACACCTTC. Amino acids: CSALSGSDGYTF. The genes are TRBV20-1 and TRBJ1-2, with unresolved D. Trimming cost V 5 bases and J 6 bases, with 13 bases left between them. There are 12 residues in the CDR3. Per germline, CDR1 DFQATT and CDR2 SNEGSKA (reference sequence).

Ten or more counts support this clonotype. The CDR3 nucleotides are TGCAGCGTTGAAAAGACAGGGCGCTATGGCTACACCTTC. This translates into CSVEKTGRYGYTF. The chain combines TRBV29-1 with TRBJ1-2, with 7 bases identical to TRBD1. Germline loops: CDR1 SQVTM, CDR2 ANQGSEA. The CDR3 length is 13 residues. The J segment lost 4 bases and the V segment lost 2 bases, leaving 4 bases of the junction unmatched. Based on the CDR3 plus reference TRBV29-1 and TRBJ1-2, the full variable domain is SAVISQKPSRDICQRGTSLTIQCQVDSQVTMMFWYRQQPGQSLTLIATANQGSEATYESGFVIDKFPISRPNLTFSTLTVSNMSPEDSSIYLCSVEKTGRYGYTFGSGTRLTVV.

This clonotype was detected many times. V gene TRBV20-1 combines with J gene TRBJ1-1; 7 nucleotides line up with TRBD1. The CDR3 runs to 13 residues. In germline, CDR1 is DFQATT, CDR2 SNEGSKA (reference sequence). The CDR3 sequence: CTVPGQGGTEAFF. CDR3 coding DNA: TGCACCGTCCCGGGGCAGGGGGGTACTGAAGCTTTCTTT.

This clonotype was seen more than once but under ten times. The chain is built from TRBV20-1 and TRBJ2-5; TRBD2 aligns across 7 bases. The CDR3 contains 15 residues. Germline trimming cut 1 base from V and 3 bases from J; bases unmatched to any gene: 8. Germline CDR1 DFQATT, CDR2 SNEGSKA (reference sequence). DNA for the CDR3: TGCAGTGCTAGAGTCCTAGGAGCGGGGAAAGAGACCCAGTACTTC. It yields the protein CSARVLGAGKETQYF.

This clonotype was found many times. This chain's CDR3 is CASSSHRTGTKLSTDTQYF. CDR3 nucleotides: TGTGCCAGCAGCTCCCACAGGACAGGGACCAAGCTAAGCACAGATACGCAGTATTTT. This chain links TRBV11-2 with TRBJ2-3; TRBD1 agrees at 8 bases. The CDR3 loop spans 19 amino acids. Germline CDR1 is SGHAT and CDR2 is FQNNGV. V was pared by 4 bases and J by 0 bases, with 15 bases of the junction left unmatched.

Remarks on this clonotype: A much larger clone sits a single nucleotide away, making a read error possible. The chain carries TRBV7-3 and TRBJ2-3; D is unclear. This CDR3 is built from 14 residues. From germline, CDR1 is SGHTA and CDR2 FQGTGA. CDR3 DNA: TGTGCCAGCAAGAGTGGCAGTAGCACAGATACGAAGTATTTT. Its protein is CASKSGSSTDTKYF.

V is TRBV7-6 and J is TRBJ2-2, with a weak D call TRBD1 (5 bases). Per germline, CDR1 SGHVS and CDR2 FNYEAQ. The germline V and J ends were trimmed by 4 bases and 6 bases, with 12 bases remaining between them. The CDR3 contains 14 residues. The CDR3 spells CASSYLQGSGELFF. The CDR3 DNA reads TGTGCCAGCAGCTATCTCCAGGGTTCCGGGGAGCTGTTTTTT.

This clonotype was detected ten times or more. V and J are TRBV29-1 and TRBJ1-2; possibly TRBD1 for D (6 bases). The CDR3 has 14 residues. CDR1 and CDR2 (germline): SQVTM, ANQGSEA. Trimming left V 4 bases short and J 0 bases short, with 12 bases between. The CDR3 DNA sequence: TGCAGCGTTGTTTGGACAGCAGCTAACTATGGCTACACCTTC. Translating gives CSVVWTAANYGYTF. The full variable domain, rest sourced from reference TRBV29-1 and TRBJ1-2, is SAVISQKPSRDICQRGTSLTIQCQVDSQVTMMFWYRQQPGQSLTLIATANQGSEATYESGFVIDKFPISRPNLTFSTLTVSNMSPEDSSIYLCSVVWTAANYGYTFGSGTRLTVV.

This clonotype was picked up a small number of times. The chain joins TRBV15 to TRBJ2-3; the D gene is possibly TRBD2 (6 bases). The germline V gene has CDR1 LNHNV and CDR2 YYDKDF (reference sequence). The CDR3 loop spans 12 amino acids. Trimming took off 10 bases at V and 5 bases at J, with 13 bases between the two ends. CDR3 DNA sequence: TGTGCCAGCGGGGAAGTAGGAGATACGCAGTATTTT. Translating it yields CASGEVGDTQYF.

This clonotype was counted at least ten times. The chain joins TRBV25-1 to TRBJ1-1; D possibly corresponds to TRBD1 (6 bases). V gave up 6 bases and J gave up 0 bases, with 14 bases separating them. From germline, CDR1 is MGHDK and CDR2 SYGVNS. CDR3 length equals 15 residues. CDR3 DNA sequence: TGTGCCAGCAGCGCCCCCAGGGGCATGAACACTGAAGCTTTCTTT. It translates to CASSAPRGMNTEAFF.

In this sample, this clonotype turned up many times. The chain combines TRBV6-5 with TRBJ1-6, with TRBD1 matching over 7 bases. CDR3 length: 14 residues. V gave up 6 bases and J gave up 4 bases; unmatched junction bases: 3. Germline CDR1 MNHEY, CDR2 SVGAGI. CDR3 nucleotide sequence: TGTGCCAGCAGCCCGACAGGGTATAATTCACCCCTCCACTTT. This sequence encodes CASSPTGYNSPLHF.